A single sample gave rise to the 29 T cell receptor beta chains below, sequenced in a study of T cells in Graves' hyperthyroidism and ophthalmopathy (dated by TCRdb to between 2018 and 2021). Library preparation was by multiplex PCR. The run used an Illumina HiSeq 2000. TCR beta CDR3 regions were amplified from RNA transcripts. A first-round RT-PCR of the TCR CDR3 used the HTBI primer set with the Qiagen OneStep RT-PCR kit. In-frame beta chains were kept once TCRdb had trimmed the public reads at Q25 with fastp and called clones with MiXCR. Identical CDR3 protein sequences are pooled into one entry, listed with their most common genes and DNA. Within this sample are a few hundred thousand distinct CDR3 sequences, with nearly 15% of them counted one time only. The top ten hold roughly 20% of the sample. Input material: blood. Source of these receptors: a woman aged 55-69 years with Graves' ophthalmopathy.

This clonotype was recorded at least ten times. The V gene is TRBV28, the J gene TRBJ2-7; 8 nucleotides match TRBD1. The length of the CDR3 is 12 residues. V shed 6 bases, J shed 5 bases, and the junction held 3 bases outside the gene matches. Germline CDR1 and CDR2: MDHEN and SYDVKM. The CDR3 nucleotides read TGTGCCAGCAGAGACAGGGGCGACGAGCAGTACTTC. Translation gives CASRDRGDEQYF.

This clonotype was recorded many times. This chain joins TRBV28 and TRBJ2-2; D may be TRBD1 or TRBD2 (6 bases each). V dropped 4 bases and J dropped 0 bases, with 12 bases sitting between them. The CDR3 length is 16 residues. Germline lookup yields CDR1 MDHEN and CDR2 SYDVKM. CDR3 DNA sequence: TGTGCCAGCAGTTGGGGTAGGGGGGCGAACACCGGGGAGCTGTTTTTT. Its protein product is CASSWGRGANTGELFF.

This clonotype has a count of ten or more. This chain uses TRBV6-1 with TRBJ2-7; D is possibly TRBD2 (6 bases). Germline V CDR1 and CDR2: MNHNS, SASEGT. V was clipped by 6 bases and J by 7 bases, with 16 bases between them. This CDR3 has 13 residues. CDR3 bases: TGTGCCAGCAGGGAAATCCCGGCGGGGGAGCAGTACTTC. This codes for CASREIPAGEQYF.

V is TRBV19 and J is TRBJ2-2; 8 nucleotides line up with TRBD2. The V and J ends lost 0 bases and 7 bases, in that order; junction bases with no gene match: 7. This CDR3 comprises 16 residues. Per the germline V gene, CDR1 is LNHDA and CDR2 is SQIVND (reference sequence). The DNA of the CDR3 is TGTGCCAGTAGTATAGATCTGAGCGGGAGTTTCGGGGAGCTGTTTTTT. This gives the protein CASSIDLSGSFGELFF.

The V call is TRBV5-8, the J call TRBJ2-2; either TRBD1 or TRBD2 may supply D (5 bases each). Trimming removed 4 bases from V and 1 base from J, with 11 bases in between. This CDR3 has 15 residues. CDR1 and CDR2 (germline): SGHTS, YDEGEE. The CDR3 coding sequence is TGTGCCAGCAGCCCGGGACCCGTGAACACCGGGGAGCTGTTTTTT. Translation gives CASSPGPVNTGELFF.

This clonotype has at least ten counts. The chain uses TRBV29-1 and TRBJ2-7; a possible D gene is TRBD1 (6 bases). Trimming took off 4 bases at V and 2 bases at J, with 15 bases between the two ends. Germline V lookup: CDR1 SQVTM, CDR2 ANQGSEA. The CDR3 length is 14 residues. The CDR3 here is CSVAPRTAAYEQYF. The CDR3, as DNA: TGCAGCGTTGCCCCCCGGACAGCGGCCTACGAGCAGTACTTC.

The CDR3 sequence is CASSYGIEQYF. In nucleotides, the CDR3 is TGTGCCAGCAGTTACGGTATAGAGCAGTACTTC. V usage is TRBV6-5 and J usage is TRBJ2-7, with no clear D. The CDR3 is 11 residues long. Germline CDR1 is MNHEY and CDR2 is SVGAGI. The ends were cut back, 2 bases at V and 7 bases at J, with 6 bases in the middle.

As regards this clonotype: Possible read error: a much larger clone is one base away. The rearrangement uses TRBV2 and TRBJ2-5; possible D gene TRBD2, 6 bases. The germline gives CDR1 SNHLY, CDR2 FYNNEI. The CDR3 spans 15 residues. CDR3 coding DNA: TGTGCCAGCCGCTGGGACTTCGTGGCGCAAGAGACCAAGTACTTC. This gives the protein CASRWDFVAQETKYF.

This clonotype was seen ten or more times. V usage is TRBV28 and J usage is TRBJ1-2, with D possibly being TRBD1 (6 bases). V was trimmed by 6 bases and J by 4 bases, leaving 12 bases between them. CDR1 is MDHEN, CDR2 SYDVKM, per germline. The CDR3 runs to 13 residues. CDR3: CASRRQGTYGYTF. CDR3 DNA sequence: TGTGCCAGCAGGAGGCAGGGGACCTATGGCTACACCTTC.

Note on this clonotype: Being one base from a much bigger clone, this may be a read error. This chain links TRBV2 with TRBJ2-3, with D possibly TRBD1 on 6 matching bases. Germline assignment: CDR1 SNHLY and CDR2 FYNNEI. CDR3 length: 14 amino acids. Trimming took 5 bases from V and 4 from J, leaving 13 bases between them. The CDR3 region has the DNA TGTGCCAGCAGTACAGGGTCCCGCGCAGATACGCAGTATTTT. Encoded protein: CASSTGSRADTQYF. Looking up the rest from reference TRBV2 and TRBJ2-3 gives the full variable domain: EPEVTQTPSHQVTQMGQEVILRCVPISNHLYFYWYRQILGQKVEFLVSFYNNEISEKSEIFDDQFSVERPDGSNFTLKIRSTKLEDSAMYFCASSTGSRADTQYFGPGTRLTVL.

This clonotype was seen a few times. The chain carries TRBV4-1 and TRBJ1-1, with D uncertain. This CDR3 has 15 residues. V was pared by 4 bases and J by 2 bases, with 14 bases between. Germline V CDR1 and CDR2: MGHRA, YSYEKL. CDR3 sequence: CASSPPDGRNTEAFF. CDR3 DNA sequence: TGCGCCAGCAGCCCCCCGGACGGAAGAAACACTGAAGCTTTCTTT.

This clonotype was recorded many times. The rearrangement uses TRBV6-5 and TRBJ1-1, with a tentative D call TRBD1 (5 bases). V lost 2 bases and J 5 bases, leaving 21 bases between the germline ends. Germline assignment: CDR1 MNHEY and CDR2 SVGAGI. The CDR3 runs 17 residues. CDR3 sequence reads: CASSYLTTGGRGTEAFF. The CDR3 DNA sequence: TGTGCCAGCAGTTACCTCACTACTGGGGGGAGAGGGACTGAAGCTTTCTTT.

Many counts were recorded for this clonotype. This chain links TRBV29-1 with TRBJ2-7; 9 bases agree with TRBD1. The CDR3 extends over 12 amino acids. CDR1 and CDR2 (germline): SQVTM, ANQGSEA. Germline trimming cut 6 bases from V and 0 bases from J; bases unmatched to any gene: 0. The CDR3 sequence is CSVGQGSYEQYF. The CDR3 nucleotides are TGCAGCGTGGGACAGGGCTCCTACGAGCAGTACTTC.

There are many counts of this clonotype. The chain is built from TRBV3-1 and TRBJ2-7; D remains ambiguous. This CDR3 is 13 amino acids long. Germline-derived CDR1 and CDR2 are LGHDT and YNNKEL (reference sequence). V dropped 6 bases and J dropped 4 bases, with 13 bases sitting between them. CDR3 sequence: CASSRMDGYEQYF. Here the CDR3 DNA reads TGTGCCAGCAGTCGGATGGACGGTTACGAGCAGTACTTC.

This clonotype was counted many times. The chain employs TRBV20-1 and TRBJ2-3; no clear D gene. Germline V gene lookup returns CDR1 DFQATT and CDR2 SNEGSKA (reference sequence). V was pared by 2 bases and J by 0 bases, with 9 bases between. The CDR3 has 14 residues. The chain's CDR3 is CSARLRSSTDTQYF. The CDR3 DNA sequence: TGCAGTGCTAGATTGAGAAGTAGCACAGATACGCAGTATTTT.

This clonotype showed up just a few times. This may be a read error: a much more frequent sequence differs by one nucleotide. The chain joins TRBV28 to TRBJ2-7; TRBD2 aligns across 13 bases. Germline V gene data show CDR1 as MDHEN and CDR2 as SYDVKM. The CDR3 contains 17 residues. The junction had 10 bases not matched to a gene; V was cut back by 6 bases and J by 2 bases. The CDR3 coding sequence is TGTGCCAGCAGGGGACTAGCGGGACCTCGGCGGGCCTACGAGCAGTACTTC. It codes for CASRGLAGPRRAYEQYF.

The chain joins TRBV4-1 to TRBJ1-5, with D unclear. The CDR3 contains 14 residues. CDR1 MGHRA and CDR2 YSYEKL come from the germline V gene. The V and J ends lost 1 base and 3 bases respectively, with 7 bases between them. CDR3 sequence reads: CASSQGTFNQPQHF. The DNA of the CDR3 is TGCGCCAGCAGCCAAGGGACTTTCAATCAGCCCCAGCATTTT.

At least ten counts were recorded for this clonotype. The chain carries TRBV12-3 or TRBV12-4 and TRBJ2-5; 8 bases line up with TRBD2. There are 12 residues in the CDR3. After removal of 7 bases from V and 5 bases from J, the junction contained 3 bases not matched to a gene. CDR3 in amino acids: CASTPGGETQYF. The DNA of the CDR3 is TGTGCCAGCACCCCGGGGGGGGAGACCCAGTACTTC.

This rearrangement joins TRBV19 to TRBJ2-5; 12 nucleotides align to TRBD2. The CDR3 consists of 15 residues. After removal of 5 bases from V and 5 bases from J, the junction contained 6 bases not matched to a gene. The germline CDR1 and CDR2 sequences are LNHDA and SQIVND (reference sequence). The CDR3 here is CASSPRTSGTETQYF. CDR3 DNA: TGTGCCAGTAGTCCTCGGACTAGCGGGACGGAGACCCAGTACTTC.

The chain couples TRBV28 to TRBJ2-7; the match to TRBD1 covers 9 bases. The CDR3 extends over 15 amino acids. The germline V gene encodes CDR1 MDHEN and CDR2 SYDVKM. The trim removed 3 bases at V and 5 bases at J, leaving 8 bases unmatched. CDR3 DNA sequence: TGTGCCAGCAGTTTGTTCCGGACAGGGGACCACGAGCAGTACTTC. This gives the protein CASSLFRTGDHEQYF.

This clonotype showed up many times. V usage is TRBV7-3 and J usage is TRBJ2-2; a possible D gene is TRBD2 (5 bases). Germline values: CDR1 SGHTA, CDR2 FQGTGA. The CDR3 consists of 16 residues. Trimming took 5 bases from V and 4 from J, leaving 17 bases between them. Here the CDR3 reads CASSPGVRLSTGELFF. The DNA for the CDR3 is TGTGCCAGCAGCCCCGGGGTTCGCCTGAGCACCGGGGAGCTGTTTTTT. Full variable domain (missing parts from reference TRBV7-3 and TRBJ2-2): GAGVSQTPSNKVTEKGKYVELRCDPISGHTALYWYRQSLGQGPEFLIYFQGTGAADDSGLPNDRFFAVRPEGSVSTLKIQRTERGDSAVYLCASSPGVRLSTGELFFGEGSRLTVL.

This chain joins TRBV6-2 or TRBV6-3 and TRBJ2-1, with 12 bases lining up with TRBD2. CDR1 and CDR2 from the germline V gene are MNHEY and SVGEGT. V lost 5 bases to trimming and J lost 9 bases; unmatched junction nucleotides: 8. This CDR3 contains 15 residues. CDR3 bases: TGTGCCAGCAGTCCCCGACTAGCGGGAGACAGTGAGCAGTTCTTC. As protein: CASSPRLAGDSEQFF.

This clonotype occurred many times. The chain carries TRBV12-3 or TRBV12-4 and TRBJ1-1, with D maybe TRBD1 (6 bases). V lost 7 bases and J lost 4, with 13 bases in between. The CDR3 loop spans 13 amino acids. CDR3 loop: CASMLGQRTEAFF. The CDR3 DNA is TGTGCCAGCATGCTAGGACAGCGCACTGAAGCTTTCTTT.

This clonotype was detected ten times or more. V gene TRBV28 combines with J gene TRBJ2-5, with 7 bases aligning to TRBD1. V lost 5 bases and J lost 2; bases outside the gene matches: 5. Per germline, CDR1 MDHEN and CDR2 SYDVKM. CDR3 length equals 14 residues. CDR3 DNA: TGTGCCAGCAGTCTACTGGACAGGCAAGAGACCCAGTACTTC. Protein sequence: CASSLLDRQETQYF. Drawing the rest from reference TRBV28 and TRBJ2-5, the complete variable domain is DVKVTQSSRYLVKRTGEKVFLECVQDMDHENMFWYRQDPGLGLRLIYFSYDVKMKEKGDIPEGYSVSREKKERFSLILESASTNQTSMYLCASSLLDRQETQYFGPGTRLLVL.

V gene TRBV29-1 combines with J gene TRBJ2-5; 9 bases map to TRBD1. The trim removed 5 bases at V and 7 bases at J, leaving 8 bases unmatched. The CDR3 length is 13 residues. Germline V CDR1 and CDR2: SQVTM, ANQGSEA. The CDR3 region has the DNA TGCAGCGTTAAGTGGGACAGGGTCGGGACCCAGTACTTC. It codes for CSVKWDRVGTQYF.

This clonotype has a handful of counts. The chain couples TRBV27 to TRBJ2-5; TRBD1 aligns across 9 bases. The CDR3 contains 16 residues. V trimming: 5 bases; J trimming: 5 bases; junction bases outside the gene matches: 12. Germline CDR1 is MNHEY and CDR2 is SMNVEV (reference sequence). In DNA, the CDR3 is TGTGCCAGCAGTCCCGCCGGGACAGGGTCACGGGAGACCCAGTACTTC. Residues: CASSPAGTGSRETQYF.

This clonotype was observed at least ten times. The chain recombines TRBV28 with TRBJ2-1; 11 bases agree with TRBD2. Trimming took 1 base from V and 3 from J; bases not matched to a gene: 2. Germline-derived CDR1 and CDR2 are MDHEN and SYDVKM. The CDR3 runs to 16 residues. CDR3 protein: CASSLYLAGGYNEQFF. As DNA, the CDR3 is TGTGCCAGCAGTTTATATCTAGCGGGGGGCTACAATGAGCAGTTCTTC.

This clonotype was counted at least ten times. The CDR3, as DNA: TGTGCCAGCAGGAGACAGGGGAGGGCAACCGGTGAGCAGTTCTTC. Its translation is CASRRQGRATGEQFF. This chain joins TRBV7-2 and TRBJ2-1; D is perhaps TRBD1 (8 bases). The CDR3 is 15 amino acids. Germline assignment: CDR1 SGHTA and CDR2 FQGNSA. V lost 6 bases to trimming and J lost 9 bases, with 21 bases between them.

This clonotype has at least ten counts. The gene calls are TRBV2 and TRBJ2-3, with 8 bases matching TRBD2. The CDR3 is 15 amino acids. The ends lost 1 base at V and 4 bases at J; junction bases unmatched: 4. Germline V gene sequence: CDR1 SNHLY, CDR2 FYNNEI. Here the CDR3 reads CASSEGGRFADTQYF. The CDR3 region has the DNA TGTGCCAGCAGTGAAGGCGGGAGGTTCGCAGATACGCAGTATTTT.